The clone carrying this TCR beta chain occurred a few times. No antigen is known for it. Per germline, CDR1 SGHDT and CDR2 YYEEEE. CDR3 length: 13 amino acids. Trimming stripped 4 bases from V and 8 bases from J, with 14 bases between. Extraction also yielded germline DNA, while blood RNA was obtained from unsorted whole blood. Constant-region priming of 500 to 550 ng total RNA yielded TCR beta cDNA. Amplification in three nested multiplex PCR rounds with slightly modified ARM-PCR gave rise to TCR beta libraries. With TRBV1-TRBV30 forward primers and a C-beta reverse primer, the first two PCR rounds were run for approximately 9 cycles each. TCRdb reprocessed the multiplex PCR reads with MiXCR, giving one entry per CDR3 protein. The table records some 320,000 distinct CDR3 sequences, 65% of them present only once. This sample was taken from a study of tumor-infiltrating lymphocytes in primary liver carcinoma. Study outcomes and limitations: Tumor top-250-clone fractions significantly exceeded those of blood (p = 0.039).

Specimen: peripheral blood. J is TRBJ2-3 and V is TRBV5-6, with D possibly TRBD1 on 6 matching bases. The sequence was obtained from a man between 40 and 49 years old with primary liver carcinoma and hepatitis B virus infection. The CDR3 loop reads CASSQKDSSTQYF. CDR3 coding DNA: TGTGCCAGCAGCCAAAAGGACAGTTCTACGCAGTATTTT.